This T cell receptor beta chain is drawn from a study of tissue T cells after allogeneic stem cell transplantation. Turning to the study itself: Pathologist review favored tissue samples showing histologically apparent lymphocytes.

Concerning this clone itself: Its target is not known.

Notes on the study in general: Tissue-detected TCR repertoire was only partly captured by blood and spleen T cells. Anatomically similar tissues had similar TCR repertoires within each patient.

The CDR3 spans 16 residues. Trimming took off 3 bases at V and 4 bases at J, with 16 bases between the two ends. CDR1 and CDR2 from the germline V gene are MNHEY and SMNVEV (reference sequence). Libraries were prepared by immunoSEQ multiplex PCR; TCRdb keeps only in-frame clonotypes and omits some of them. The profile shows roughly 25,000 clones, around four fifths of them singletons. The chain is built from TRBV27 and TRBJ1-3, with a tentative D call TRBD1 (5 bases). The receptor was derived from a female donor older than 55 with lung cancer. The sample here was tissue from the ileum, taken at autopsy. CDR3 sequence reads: CASSLYPAGRGNTIYF. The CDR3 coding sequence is TGTGCCAGCAGTTTGTACCCGGCAGGGCGCGGAAACACCATATATTTT.